The entry below describes one T cell receptor beta chain. It lacks a known antigen. No qualities accompany the bases; no much larger clone lies one base away. The data originate from a study of T cell responses to AZD1222 COVID-19 vaccine (dated by TCRdb to the early 2020s). Study-level background: AZD1222 recipients with second doses at about 4 weeks or about 12 weeks were pooled, because spike-specific TCR depth and breadth did not differ between schedules. TCR sequencing was performed for roughly 240 trial participants, of whom about 200 were given two doses of AZD1222 and some 26 were given two doses of MenACWY control vaccine. Trial participants were enrolled into age subgroups of 18-55, 56-69 and 70-plus years, which contained 148, 28 and 57 TCR-sequenced participants, respectively.

The CDR3 regions of human TCRbeta chains were analyzed by immunosequencing. From the authors' description of their analysis: TCRs in the repertoires were matched against a reference library of SARS-CoV-2-specific TCRs that had been generated with the MIRA antigen-specificity platform. Breadth meant the fraction of unique TCRs that were SARS-CoV-2-associated, whereas depth meant the fraction of total T cells that were SARS-CoV-2-associated. Using the MIRA data, each spike-specific TCR was mapped to the spike region that the TCR reacts to and placed in a CD4 or CD8 class. Log10-transformed breadth and depth values were compared by one-way ANOVA with Sidak's multiple comparisons tests. TCRdb's version of the immuneACCESS table is confined to in-frame rearrangements and falls short of the full clone set. An unresolved V gene accounts for under half of the shortfall where checked; the remainder is of unknown origin. V and J calls and clone size are given by that table; D and trimming were obtained from the DNA. The sample yields approximately 190,000 clones; 94% were counted once. The ten largest account for roughly 8.4% of the sample.

The time point label, as the study defines it: baseline before first vaccination. Vaccinee samples were obtained from the UK trials COV001 and COV002, which included a single-blind randomized controlled phase 2/3 trial of AZD1222 (ChAdOx1 nCoV-19) in healthy adults. For TCRbeta chain sequencing, PBMC samples were collected from trial participants at day 0 and at day 28 after the second dose. Points the paper makes about the study in general: After two AZD1222 doses, spike-specific TCR breadth and depth were significantly higher than at day 0 and than in MenACWY recipients. Participants were mostly white British, with more females than males. The authors suggested clonal diversity may have been underestimated. Conclusions about previously exposed vaccinees are limited, since just five or six AZD1222 recipients were seropositive for SARS-CoV-2 at baseline. In the small 56-69-year group, the increase in depth fell short of significance, most likely because of low power. Reportedly, close to half of the unique spike-specific TCRs recognized epitopes lying outside the regions that are mutated in the B.1.351 and B.1.1.7 variants. The whole spike protein was spanned by vaccine-associated CD4 TCRs, and dominant responses were seen in regions 160-218 and 743-854. Because no samples from the day 14 peak response were available, repertoires could be characterized only after the peak T cell response.

The clonotype originates from an adult in good health. This specimen was peripheral blood, taken on day 0 of AZD1222 vaccination.

The DNA sequence is TGTGCCAGCAGCGTAGGGGACTCACGCTACGAGCAGTACTTC. It is translated as CASSVGDSRYEQYF. The chain couples TRBV9 to TRBJ2-7; the D segment could be TRBD2, given 6 matching bases. The V end loses 0 bases and the J end loses 3 bases, and a stretch of 10 bases separates them. The CDR3 covers 14 residues, taking in both the cysteine and the phenylalanine. The entry retains the CDR3 DNA only, 42 bases that are in frame from base 1. The germline V gene sets CDR1 to SGDLS and CDR2 to YYNGEE.